What follows is one T cell receptor beta chain and its context. The germline V and J ends were trimmed by 4 bases and 0 bases, with 11 bases remaining between them. Germline lookup yields CDR1 SGHNT and CDR2 YYREEE (reference sequence). This CDR3 region has 15 residues. The sample originates from a study of cytotoxic CD8 clonotypes in ibrutinib-treated CLL. Here immunoSEQ multiplex PCR was the method, and the copy in TCRdb shows in-frame clones only, minus some. The table has about 60,000 clones, 55% to 70% seen once. The specimen comprised PBMCs, sampled after 24 months of ibrutinib treatment. The chain links TRBV5-4 to TRBJ2-1; D gene uncertain. This clonotype was obtained from a human donor with chronic lymphocytic leukemia. CDR3 nucleotide sequence: TGTGCCAGCAGCCCCCAGACATCCTCCTACAATGAGCAGTTCTTC. This sequence encodes CASSPQTSSYNEQFF.